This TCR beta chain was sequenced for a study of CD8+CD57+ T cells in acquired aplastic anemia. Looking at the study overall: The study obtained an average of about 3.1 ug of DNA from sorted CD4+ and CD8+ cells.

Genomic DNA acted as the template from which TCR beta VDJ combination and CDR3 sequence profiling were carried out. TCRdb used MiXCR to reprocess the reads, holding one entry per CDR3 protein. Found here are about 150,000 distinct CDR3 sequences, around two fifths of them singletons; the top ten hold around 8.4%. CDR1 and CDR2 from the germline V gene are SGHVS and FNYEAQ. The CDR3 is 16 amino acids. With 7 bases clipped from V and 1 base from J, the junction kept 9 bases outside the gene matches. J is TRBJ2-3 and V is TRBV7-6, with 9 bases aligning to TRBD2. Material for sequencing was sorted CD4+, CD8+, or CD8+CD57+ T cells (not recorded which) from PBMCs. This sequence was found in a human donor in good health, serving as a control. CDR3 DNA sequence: TGTGCCAGCATCCTAGTTCGACTAGCGGGCACAGATACGCAGTATTTT. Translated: CASILVRLAGTDTQYF.